The 11 T cell receptor beta chains below come from one sample, sequenced in a study of cytomegalovirus exposure and HLA in healthy donors. PCR involved 60 Vbeta and 13 Jbeta primers. The protocol was immunoSEQ multiplex PCR, while the TCRdb copy is restricted to in-frame clones and leaves out a portion. The repertoire holds over 200,000 clones, with roughly 68% as singletons. Sequencing used PBMCs. These receptor sequences come from a man between 40 and 49 years old in good health and CMV-seropositive.

The rearrangement uses TRBV7-2 and TRBJ1-2; 8 positions match TRBD1. The CDR3 totals 15 residues. V lost 5 bases, J lost 0 bases, and 5 bases stayed unmatched. Germline lookup yields CDR1 SGHTA and CDR2 FQGNSA. CDR3 in amino acids: CASSILDRANYGYTF. CDR3 in DNA: TGTGCCAGCAGCATCCTGGACAGGGCTAACTATGGCTACACCTTC.

V gene TRBV19 combines with J gene TRBJ2-7; TRBD1 is a possible D gene (6 bases). The CDR3 runs 14 residues. The V end lost 5 bases, the J end lost 3 bases, and 14 bases lay between the germline ends. Germline V gene data show CDR1 as LNHDA and CDR2 as SQIVND (reference sequence). DNA for the CDR3: TGTGCCAGTAGTCCTCAGGGGTCGGGCTACGAGCAGTACTTC. It yields the protein CASSPQGSGYEQYF.

The chain links TRBV7-9 to TRBJ2-5, with D unclear. Germline assignment: CDR1 SEHNR and CDR2 FQNEAQ (reference sequence). The germline V and J ends were trimmed by 3 bases and 5 bases, with 7 bases remaining between them. The CDR3 consists of 12 residues. The CDR3 region is CASSFHRETQYF. The CDR3 DNA reads TGTGCCAGCAGCTTCCATCGGGAGACCCAGTACTTC.

The chain couples TRBV11-2 to TRBJ2-1; D may be TRBD2 (6 bases). The CDR3 runs 16 residues. The V gene's germline CDR1 is SGHAT and CDR2 FQNNGV. V shed 7 bases and J shed 0 bases, with 16 bases lying between them. The DNA of the CDR3 is TGTGCCAGCATCCGGGCGGGGCAGAGCTCCTACAATGAGCAGTTCTTC. Its translation: CASIRAGQSSYNEQFF.

This clone occurred a few times. J is TRBJ1-2 and V is TRBV6-5; 9 bases align to TRBD1. The germline gives CDR1 MNHEY, CDR2 SVGAGI. V trimming: 5 bases; J trimming: 3 bases; junction bases outside the gene matches: 7. The CDR3 is made up of 15 amino acids. CDR3 protein: CASSGTGRVDYGYTF. CDR3 bases: TGTGCCAGCAGTGGGACAGGGAGGGTCGACTATGGCTACACCTTC.

The V call is TRBV19, the J call TRBJ1-1; maybe TRBD1 (5 bases). The germline CDR1 and CDR2 sequences are LNHDA and SQIVND (reference sequence). V was trimmed by 6 bases and J by 2 bases, leaving 10 bases between them. The CDR3 extends over 13 amino acids. Here the CDR3 reads CASRDRPNTEAFF. Here the CDR3 DNA reads TGTGCCAGTAGAGACAGACCTAACACTGAAGCTTTCTTT.

V gene TRBV6-6 combines with J gene TRBJ2-3; D possibly corresponds to TRBD1 (6 bases). Germline CDR1 reads MNHNY; CDR2 reads SVGAGI (reference sequence). The CDR3 has 15 residues. V lost 8 bases and J 2 bases, leaving 17 bases between the germline ends. CDR3 in DNA: TGTGCCAGCCGCTTCGGACAGCTGATCACAGATACGCAGTATTTT. This sequence encodes CASRFGQLITDTQYF.

The chain links TRBV5-4 to TRBJ2-7; the match to TRBD1 covers 7 bases. The CDR3 contains 13 residues. V dropped 3 bases and J dropped 1; count of bases not matched to a gene: 1. The germline V gene encodes CDR1 SGHNT and CDR2 YYREEE (reference sequence). CDR3 DNA: TGTGCCAGCAGCTGGGACAGTTCCTACGAGCAGTACTTC. Protein product: CASSWDSSYEQYF.

This clone was observed a handful of times. This chain joins TRBV4-2 and TRBJ2-7; 16 nucleotides agree with TRBD2. Germline V gene lookup returns CDR1 LGHNA and CDR2 YNFKEQ. The CDR3 consists of 17 residues. Trimming at V came to 4 bases and at J to 4 bases, leaving 7 bases not matched to a gene. Here the CDR3 reads CASSPQGLAGGSYEQYF. The CDR3 DNA follows: TGTGCCAGCAGCCCCCAGGGACTAGCGGGGGGGTCGTACGAGCAGTACTTC.

This clone is a singleton in its sample. The rearrangement joins TRBV5-1 to TRBJ2-5; 12 bases line up with TRBD2. J was trimmed by 4 bases and V by 4 bases; bases with no gene match: 5. The CDR3 has 15 residues. The V gene's germline CDR1 is SGHRS and CDR2 YFSETQ. The CDR3 is CASSPSGGAVETQYF. In DNA form, the CDR3 reads TGCGCCAGCAGCCCTAGCGGGGGGGCGGTAGAGACCCAGTACTTC.

The chain recombines TRBV10-2 with TRBJ1-5, with D possibly TRBD1 on 6 matching bases. This CDR3 has 13 amino acids. Germline assignment: CDR1 WSHSY and CDR2 SAAADI. V shed 4 bases and J shed 7 bases, with 11 bases lying between them. The CDR3 is CASSVGGGQPQHF. The CDR3 bases are TGCGCCAGCAGTGTTGGGGGCGGACAGCCCCAGCATTTT.